The clone carrying this T cell receptor (beta chain) is called medium-sized based on its frequency. Its antigen remains unknown. From the 10x single-cell sequencing reads, TCRdb lists one entry per CDR3 protein and no DNA. The sample has around 1,200 distinct CDR3 sequences, and its top ten clones hold more than 15%. The data originate from a study of CD8 T cells in cerebrospinal fluid in Alzheimer's disease. General observations from the study: EBV-specific clones were neither the most expanded nor enriched in Alzheimer's patients.

Input material: cerebrospinal fluid. This receptor was identified in a human donor with Parkinson's disease.

This CDR3 reads CASSSPFTTGTRGYTF. V and J are TRBV27 and TRBJ1-2; TCRdb reports TRBD1, a call that lacks DNA to check it against. From germline, CDR1 is MNHEY and CDR2 SMNVEV (reference sequence). This CDR3 comprises 16 residues.